This TCR beta chain comes out of a study of T cell repertoires in ileal Crohn's disease. Eligibility required adulthood, ileal or ileocolonic Crohn's disease and indicated ileocolonic resection. As for this clone: The antigen remains unidentified.

Some clones are missing from TCRdb's copy, which holds only in-frame ones; the method was immunoSEQ multiplex PCR. The sample lists under 6,500 clones, approximately 80% seen once, with around 13% in the top ten. The study, taken as a whole, reports: Clonal expansions were more frequent in active smokers than non-smokers at surgery. Mucosal expansions were suggested to be mainly CD8 T cells. All patients with clonality above 26.8% had endoscopic recurrence.

The CDR3 consists of 14 residues. Trimming removed 4 bases from V and 2 bases from J, with 10 bases in between. The germline V gene encodes CDR1 MDHEN and CDR2 SYDVKM. The TCR comes from an adult with Crohn's disease. The V and J genes are TRBV28 and TRBJ2-3; perhaps TRBD1 as D (6 bases). Input material: ileal tissue. CDR3 sequence reads: CASSSTGHTDTQYF. The CDR3 coding sequence is TGTGCCAGCAGTTCTACAGGGCACACAGATACGCAGTATTTT.